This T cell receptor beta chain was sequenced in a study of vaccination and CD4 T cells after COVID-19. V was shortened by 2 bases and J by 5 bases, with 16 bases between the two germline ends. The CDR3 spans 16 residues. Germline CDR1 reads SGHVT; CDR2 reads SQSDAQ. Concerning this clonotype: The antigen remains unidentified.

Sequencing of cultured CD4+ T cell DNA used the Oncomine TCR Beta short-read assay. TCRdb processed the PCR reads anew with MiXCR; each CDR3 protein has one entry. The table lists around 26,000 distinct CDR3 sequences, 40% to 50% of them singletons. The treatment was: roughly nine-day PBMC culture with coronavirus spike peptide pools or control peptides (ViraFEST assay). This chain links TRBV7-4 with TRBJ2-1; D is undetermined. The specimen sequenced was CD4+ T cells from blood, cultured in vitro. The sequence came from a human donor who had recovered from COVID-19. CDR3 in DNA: TGTGCCAGCAGCTTATGCGGTAGCCCAACCGACAATGAGCAGTTCTTC. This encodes CASSLCGSPTDNEQFF.